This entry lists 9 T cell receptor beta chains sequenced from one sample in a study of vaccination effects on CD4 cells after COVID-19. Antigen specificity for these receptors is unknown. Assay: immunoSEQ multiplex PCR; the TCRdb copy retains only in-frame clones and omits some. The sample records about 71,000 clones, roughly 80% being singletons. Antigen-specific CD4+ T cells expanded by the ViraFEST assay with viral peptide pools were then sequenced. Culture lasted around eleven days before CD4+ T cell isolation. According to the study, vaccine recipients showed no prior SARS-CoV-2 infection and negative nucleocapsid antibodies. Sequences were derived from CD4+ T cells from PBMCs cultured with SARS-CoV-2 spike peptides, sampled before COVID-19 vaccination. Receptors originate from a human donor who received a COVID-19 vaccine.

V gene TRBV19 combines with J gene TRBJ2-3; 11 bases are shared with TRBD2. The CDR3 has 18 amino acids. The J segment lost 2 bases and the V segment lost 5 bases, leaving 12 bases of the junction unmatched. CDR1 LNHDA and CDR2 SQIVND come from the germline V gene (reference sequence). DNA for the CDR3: TGTGCCAGTAGTTGGCTAGCGGGGGGCCGTGCAAACACAGATACGCAGTATTTT. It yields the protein CASSWLAGGRANTDTQYF.

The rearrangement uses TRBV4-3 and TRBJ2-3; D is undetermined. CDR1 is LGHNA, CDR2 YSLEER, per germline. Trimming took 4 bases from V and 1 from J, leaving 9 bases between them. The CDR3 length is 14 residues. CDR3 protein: CASSPQIGTDTQYF. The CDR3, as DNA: TGCGCCAGCAGCCCCCAAATTGGCACAGATACGCAGTATTTT.

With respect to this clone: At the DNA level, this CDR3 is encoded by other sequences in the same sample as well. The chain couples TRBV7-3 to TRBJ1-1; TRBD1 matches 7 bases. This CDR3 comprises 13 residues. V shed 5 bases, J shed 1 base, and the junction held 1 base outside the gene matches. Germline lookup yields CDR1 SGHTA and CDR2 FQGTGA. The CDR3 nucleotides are TGTGCCAGCAGCCGGGACAGGAACACTGAAGCTTTCTTT. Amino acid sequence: CASSRDRNTEAFF.

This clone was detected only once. CDR3: CASSLTGIPTDTQYF. The CDR3 bases are TGTGCCAGCAGCTTGACCGGGATTCCCACAGATACGCAGTATTTT. The chain is built from TRBV5-5 and TRBJ2-3; D may be TRBD2 (5 bases). The germline CDR1 and CDR2 sequences are SGHKS and YYEKEE (reference sequence). This CDR3 has 15 amino acids. V was trimmed by 1 base and J by 2 bases, leaving 11 bases between them.

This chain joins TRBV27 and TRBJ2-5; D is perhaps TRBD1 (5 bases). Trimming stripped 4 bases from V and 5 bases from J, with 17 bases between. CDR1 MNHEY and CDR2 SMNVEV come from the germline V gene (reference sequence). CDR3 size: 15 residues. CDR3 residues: CASSSQGVSSETQYF. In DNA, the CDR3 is TGTGCCAGCAGTTCTCAGGGTGTAAGTTCGGAGACCCAGTACTTC.

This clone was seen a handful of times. DNA of the CDR3: TGTGCCAGCAGTTCACCCGGGACGGGATATTATGGCTACACCTTC. Amino acids: CASSSPGTGYYGYTF. V and J are TRBV6-5 and TRBJ1-2; maybe TRBD1 (5 bases). Germline V gene data show CDR1 as MNHEY and CDR2 as SVGAGI. The V end lost 4 bases, the J end lost 5 bases, and 17 bases lay between the germline ends. The CDR3 runs 15 residues.

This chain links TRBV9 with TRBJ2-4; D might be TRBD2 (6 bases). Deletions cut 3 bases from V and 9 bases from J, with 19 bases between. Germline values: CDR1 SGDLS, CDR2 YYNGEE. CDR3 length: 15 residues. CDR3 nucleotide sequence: TGTGCCAGCAGCGGCCCAATAGCGACCGGGGGCATTCAGTACTTC. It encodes CASSGPIATGGIQYF. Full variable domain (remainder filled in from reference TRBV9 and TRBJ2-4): DSGVTQTPKHLITATGQRVTLRCSPRSGDLSVYWYQQSLDQGLQFLIQYYNGEERAKGNILERFSAQQFPDLHSELNLSSLELGDSALYFCASSGPIATGGIQYFGAGTRLSVL.

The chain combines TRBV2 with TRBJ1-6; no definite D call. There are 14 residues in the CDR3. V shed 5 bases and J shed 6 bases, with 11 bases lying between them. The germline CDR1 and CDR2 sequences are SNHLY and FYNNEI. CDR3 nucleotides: TGTGCCAGCAGTCAACAGAGCTCTAATTCACCCCTCCACTTT. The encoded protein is CASSQQSSNSPLHF.

The CDR3 reads CAISPGQGLGTEAFF. The DNA of the CDR3 is TGTGCCATCAGCCCGGGACAGGGATTGGGAACTGAAGCTTTCTTT. J is TRBJ1-1 and V is TRBV10-3; TRBD1 aligns across 9 bases. CDR1 and CDR2 (germline): ENHRY, SYGVKD. The CDR3 is 15 amino acids. V shed 6 bases, J shed 5 bases, and the junction held 10 bases outside the gene matches.